A single sample is the source of the 18 T cell receptor beta chains below, sequenced in a study of cytomegalovirus exposure and HLA in healthy donors. Sequenced by immunoSEQ multiplex PCR; TCRdb stores in-frame clones only, minus some. The data show 200,000 or so clones, more than 75% seen once. Sequenced: PBMCs. All receptors derive from a man younger than 35 in good health and CMV-seropositive.

The chain joins TRBV28 to TRBJ1-5; the match to TRBD1 covers 9 bases. The junction had 1 base not matched to a gene; V was cut back by 4 bases and J by 0 bases. In germline, CDR1 is MDHEN, CDR2 SYDVKM. CDR3 length: 15 residues. The CDR3 sequence: CASSWTGASNQPQHF. CDR3 in DNA: TGTGCCAGCAGTTGGACAGGGGCTAGCAATCAGCCCCAGCATTTT.

J is TRBJ2-2 and V is TRBV5-1; 9 bases fit TRBD2. CDR3 length: 17 amino acids. V dropped 4 bases and J dropped 2; count of bases not matched to a gene: 9. CDR1 and CDR2 (germline): SGHRS, YFSETQ. CDR3 in DNA: TGCGCCAGCAGCAGAATCGGGACTAGCAGAAACACCGGGGAGCTGTTTTTT. Translation: CASSRIGTSRNTGELFF.

The chain joins TRBV6-4 to TRBJ2-1, with 9 positions matching TRBD1. Germline CDR1 reads MRHNA; CDR2 reads SNTAGT. The CDR3 runs to 14 residues. The trim removed 0 bases at V and 6 bases at J, leaving 0 bases unmatched. Here the CDR3 DNA reads TGTGCCAGCAGTGACTCGACAGGGGGCAATGAGCAGTTCTTC. It encodes CASSDSTGGNEQFF.

In its sample, this clone was seen a few times. The chain carries TRBV6-1 and TRBJ2-6, with D possibly matching TRBD1 (5 bases). The CDR3 loop spans 15 amino acids. CDR1 MNHNS and CDR2 SASEGT come from the germline V gene. V lost 4 bases to trimming and J lost 0 bases, with 7 bases between them. CDR3 in DNA: TGTGCCAGCAGTGTAGACAGCTCTGGGGCCAACGTCCTGACTTTC. Translation gives CASSVDSSGANVLTF.

The chain combines TRBV30 with TRBJ2-5; D might be TRBD1 (5 bases). This CDR3 is 13 amino acids long. V was cut by 1 base and J by 4 bases, with 10 bases left in between. Germline loops: CDR1 GTSNPN, CDR2 SVGIG (reference sequence). The DNA of the CDR3 is TGTGCCTGGAGTGGGACATTAGGAGAGACCCAGTACTTC. It is translated as CAWSGTLGETQYF.

The chain links TRBV9 to TRBJ2-6; 10 bases fit TRBD2. The CDR3 has 18 residues. The V gene's germline CDR1 is SGDLS and CDR2 YYNGEE. The trim removed 0 bases at V and 2 bases at J, leaving 5 bases unmatched. CDR3 DNA sequence: TGTGCCAGCAGCGTAGGGGTAGCGGGAGGACCTGGGGCCAACGTCCTGACTTTC. Its protein is CASSVGVAGGPGANVLTF.

This clone was detected only once. The chain combines TRBV6-1 with TRBJ2-1; 8 positions agree with TRBD2. Germline assignment: CDR1 MNHNS and CDR2 SASEGT. This CDR3 has 13 residues. V lost 6 bases, J lost 3 bases, and 1 base stayed unmatched. CDR3 sequence: CASRGTSYNEQFF. CDR3 nucleotide sequence: TGTGCCAGCAGGGGGACTAGCTACAATGAGCAGTTCTTC.

The chain is built from TRBV6-5 and TRBJ2-5; 7 nucleotides agree with TRBD1. In germline, CDR1 is MNHEY, CDR2 SVGAGI. The CDR3 consists of 14 residues. V trimming: 6 bases; J trimming: 1 base; junction bases outside the gene matches: 5. The chain's CDR3 is CASSDGTAQETQYF. Written as DNA, the CDR3 is TGTGCCAGCAGCGACGGGACAGCCCAAGAGACCCAGTACTTC.

The chain employs TRBV2 and TRBJ2-1, with 13 positions matching TRBD2. V was pared by 7 bases and J by 6 bases, with 3 bases of the junction left unmatched. The CDR3 totals 14 residues. Per the germline V gene, CDR1 is SNHLY and CDR2 is FYNNEI. The CDR3: CASTGLAGVNEQFF. CDR3 coding DNA: TGTGCCAGCACCGGACTAGCGGGAGTCAATGAGCAGTTCTTC.

DNA for the CDR3: TGTGCCAGCATCAGTAATGATGGCTACACCTTC. This gives the protein CASISNDGYTF. The chain recombines TRBV21-1 with TRBJ1-2; the table's D call, TRBD1, was not checked against the DNA. TRBV21-1 has pseudogene status. The CDR3 runs to 11 residues.

V is TRBV28 and J is TRBJ2-5; 8 bases are shared with TRBD1. V was pared by 6 bases and J by 4 bases, with 7 bases of the junction left unmatched. Per the germline V gene, CDR1 is MDHEN and CDR2 is SYDVKM. This CDR3 spans 14 amino acids. The CDR3 DNA follows: TGTGCCAGCAGCACGGACAGGGTGGTAGAGACCCAGTACTTC. Amino acids: CASSTDRVVETQYF.

In regard to this clone: This CDR3 is also generated by other DNA sequences in the sample. V gene TRBV27 combines with J gene TRBJ2-3; D gene uncertain. Germline V gene lookup returns CDR1 MNHEY and CDR2 SMNVEV (reference sequence). Trimming removed 5 bases from V and 1 base from J, with 10 bases in between. The CDR3 runs 14 residues. The CDR3 sequence is CASSPLAGTDTQYF. Here the CDR3 DNA reads TGTGCCAGCAGTCCCTTGGCCGGCACAGATACGCAGTATTTT.

This chain connects TRBV28 to TRBJ2-3; D unclear. V gave up 1 base and J gave up 4 bases, with 6 bases separating them. The CDR3 contains 13 residues. The V gene's germline CDR1 is MDHEN and CDR2 SYDVKM. CDR3: CASSLFSADTQYF. CDR3 sequence (DNA): TGTGCCAGCAGTTTATTCTCGGCAGATACGCAGTATTTT.

V gene TRBV28 combines with J gene TRBJ2-7, with 9 bases aligning to TRBD1. The CDR3 spans 21 residues. V lost 3 bases and J lost 4; bases outside the gene matches: 25. The germline V gene encodes CDR1 MDHEN and CDR2 SYDVKM. This CDR3 reads CASSFRGQGKWVLSSLYEQYF. CDR3 nucleotide sequence: TGTGCCAGCAGTTTCCGGGGACAGGGAAAATGGGTACTCTCGTCCCTGTACGAGCAGTACTTC.

The rearrangement uses TRBV7-9 and TRBJ2-5; TRBD1 matches 7 bases. Trimming removed 5 bases from V and 2 bases from J; junction bases left unmatched: 2. This CDR3 is built from 13 residues. The germline gives CDR1 SEHNR, CDR2 FQNEAQ (reference sequence). The CDR3 protein is CASSPDRQETQYF. DNA for the CDR3: TGTGCCAGCAGCCCGGACAGGCAAGAGACCCAGTACTTC.

V usage is TRBV19 and J usage is TRBJ2-7; D is perhaps TRBD2 (6 bases). There are 14 residues in the CDR3. V lost 5 bases, J lost 2 bases, and 13 bases lay in between. In germline, CDR1 is LNHDA, CDR2 SQIVND (reference sequence). The CDR3 protein is CASSPGDGTYEQYF. As DNA, the CDR3 is TGTGCCAGTAGTCCGGGGGACGGGACCTACGAGCAGTACTTC.

The chain employs TRBV4-1 and TRBJ2-3; 7 nucleotides agree with TRBD2. Germline values: CDR1 MGHRA, CDR2 YSYEKL. J was trimmed by 4 bases and V by 1 base; bases with no gene match: 17. The CDR3 has 19 residues. The CDR3 sequence is CASSQVPRDARGRADTQYF. Here the CDR3 DNA reads TGCGCCAGCAGCCAAGTGCCCCGGGACGCTCGGGGGAGGGCAGATACGCAGTATTTT.

The gene calls are TRBV2 and TRBJ2-1; TRBD2 matches at 8 bases. Germline CDR1 SNHLY, CDR2 FYNNEI. The CDR3 has 15 amino acids. V gave up 5 bases and J gave up 4 bases; unmatched junction bases: 7. CDR3 nucleotides: TGTGCCAGCAGTCGAGCGGGAGCGGTGTACAATGAGCAGTTCTTC. This codes for CASSRAGAVYNEQFF.